A selection of T cell receptor beta chains follows, all from one sample in a study of response to subunit inactivated influenza vaccine. Using its own MiXCR run on the RT-PCR reads, TCRdb lists one record per CDR3 protein. The table lists hundreds of thousands of distinct CDR3 sequences, less than 8% of them singletons. The source was PBMCs from blood, collected roughly 24 months after vaccination. These receptors were taken from a man between 50 and 75 years old who received an inactivated influenza vaccine. The conserved cysteine and the conserved F or W are not part of the CDR3 here.

v_call	j_call	cdr3_aa
TRBV5-1	TRBJ2-7	ASSGSFRGALYEQY
TRBV7-2	TRBJ2-3	ASSHPASDTQY
TRBV7-6	TRBJ2-2	ASSKDRVHTGELF
TRBV11-2	TRBJ2-4	ASSFRLAGGQGAKNIQY
TRBV4-3	TRBJ1-1	ASSARLWNTEAF
TRBV6-5	TRBJ1-2	ASSYSYTNYGYT
TRBV5-1	TRBJ2-6	ASSPRQFTGANVLT
TRBV5-1	TRBJ2-2	ASSSPGGGGTGELF
TRBV9	TRBJ2-7	ASSVGGTEYEQY
TRBV10-2	TRBJ2-7	ATAVPITVAYEQY
TRBV7-2	TRBJ2-7	ASSLAGLAGEQY
TRBV5-5	TRBJ2-7	ASTPGNSYEQY
TRBV12-3/TRBV12-4	TRBJ2-3	ASSLGRQGPDTQY
TRBV20-1	TRBJ1-5	SARDERVVGSNQPQH
TRBV6-2/TRBV6-3	TRBJ1-1	ASSLPPAQANTEAF
TRBV13	TRBJ2-7	ASSPAGTGSYEQY
TRBV19	TRBJ2-7	ASSIGTSPLGDYEQY
TRBV29-1	TRBJ2-7	SVGGGGTVINEQY
TRBV25-1	TRBJ2-2	AIGTGELF
TRBV12-3/TRBV12-4	TRBJ2-7	ASSALGHPYEQY
TRBV27	TRBJ1-2	ASSLSGQNYGYT
TRBV24-1	TRBJ2-6	ATGELSSGANVLT
TRBV29-1	TRBJ2-3	SGYRDTQY
TRBV10-3	TRBJ1-2	AMRGTGLYGYT
TRBV7-7	TRBJ2-1	ASSPGTLSSYNEQF
TRBV6-2/TRBV6-3	TRBJ2-7	ASTSVVPYEQY
TRBV7-3	TRBJ2-3	ASSLNADTQY
TRBV11-1	TRBJ2-1	ASSLVPSGRAPF
TRBV20-1	TRBJ2-1	SARGRGVTVEQF
TRBV9	TRBJ2-1	ASSGLGGTYNEQF
TRBV7-2	TRBJ2-7	ASSLFSGSEQY
TRBV21-1	TRBJ2-1	AARGILAGGPSYNEQF
TRBV28	TRBJ2-5	ASSGNMETQY
TRBV29-1	TRBJ2-2	SVEETRNTGELF
TRBV20-1	TRBJ2-7	SARRLAGLSYEQY
TRBV12-3/TRBV12-4	TRBJ2-1	ASSRQEGNEQF
TRBV6-1	TRBJ2-4	ASSPPGRLAKNIQY
TRBV24-1	TRBJ2-1	ATSEGGSDNEQF
TRBV10-1	TRBJ1-1	ASSEEGAHTEAF
TRBV6-1	TRBJ1-1	ASSTQGGMNTEAF
TRBV28	TRBJ1-1	ASSFYGGPTEAF
TRBV28	TRBJ2-5	ASSSIPETQY
TRBV20-1	TRBJ2-5	SASSWSASPGTQY
TRBV20-1	TRBJ2-3	SAKPGTSSQY
TRBV5-1	TRBJ2-6	ASSSNRNSGANVLT
TRBV7-2	TRBJ2-3	ASSLAHSGGGY